These 27 T cell receptor beta chains share one sample of origin, sequenced in a study of identical twins. MiXCR was run by TCRdb on the 5' RACE reads, yielding one entry per CDR3 protein. The sample consists of 500,000 to 650,000 distinct CDR3 sequences, just over 7% of them appearing once. These data are also associated with another study on yellow fever vaccine responses in identical twins.

The sequenced material came from PBMCs. These receptors were collected from a woman under 30 in good health.

This clonotype has only a few counts. The rearrangement joins TRBV10-3 to TRBJ2-2; no definite D call. Germline CDR1 ENHRY, CDR2 SYGVKD. This CDR3 is 14 amino acids long. Trimming removed 4 bases from V and 1 base from J, with 7 bases in between. DNA of the CDR3: TGTGCCATCAGTGTAGCTGGGAACACCGGGGAGCTGTTTTTT. This codes for CAISVAGNTGELFF.

The table lists this clonotype with many counts. The genes are TRBV7-2 and TRBJ2-7; TRBD2 agrees at 9 bases. Germline V gene lookup returns CDR1 SGHTA and CDR2 FQGNSA. CDR3 length: 14 residues. V lost 4 bases, J lost 7 bases, and 8 bases stayed unmatched. CDR3: CASSSSSGMGEQYF. CDR3 DNA sequence: TGTGCCAGCAGCTCCTCTAGCGGGATGGGAGAGCAGTACTTC. Drawing the rest from reference TRBV7-2 and TRBJ2-7, the complete variable domain is GAGVSQSPSNKVTEKGKDVELRCDPISGHTALYWYRQSLGQGLEFLIYFQGNSAPDKSGLPSDRFSAERTGGSVSTLTIQRTQQEDSAVYLCASSSSSGMGEQYFGPGTRLTVT.

The gene calls are TRBV11-2 and TRBJ2-7; the D is unclear. V gave up 5 bases and J gave up 0 bases, with 14 bases separating them. The germline V gene encodes CDR1 SGHAT and CDR2 FQNNGV. CDR3 length: 15 amino acids. CDR3 nucleotide sequence: TGTGCCAGCAGCCTAATCCATTCCGACTCCTACGAGCAGTACTTC. The encoded protein is CASSLIHSDSYEQYF.

This clonotype was seen a few times. The chain has TRBV29-1 and TRBJ2-1, with TRBD2 identical over 10 bases. The trim removed 1 base at V and 4 bases at J, leaving 13 bases unmatched. The CDR3 contains 18 residues. Germline assignment: CDR1 SQVTM and CDR2 ANQGSEA. The DNA of the CDR3 is TGCAGCGTTGAAGGCGGGGTTCTGAGCGGGGGGGCTTACAATGAGCAGTTCTTC. Protein: CSVEGGVLSGGAYNEQFF.

The chain has TRBV6-1 and TRBJ2-3; possibly TRBD1 for D (6 bases). The CDR3 is 15 residues long. V lost 5 bases and J 3 bases, leaving 15 bases between the germline ends. Germline V gives CDR1 MNHNS, CDR2 SASEGT. The CDR3 protein is CASSRIGGHTDTQYF. CDR3 DNA: TGTGCCAGCAGTAGGATTGGGGGCCATACAGATACGCAGTATTTT.

Ten or more counts support this clonotype. For the CDR3, the DNA is TGTGCCAGCAGTTTCGCGCAGGGCCTTGGAGGCTACACCTTC. It yields the protein CASSFAQGLGGYTF. The chain links TRBV12-3 or TRBV12-4 to TRBJ1-2; possible D gene TRBD1, 5 bases. The CDR3 is 14 residues long. Between the trimmed V and J ends, which lost 3 bases and 8 bases, there was a span of 16 bases.

CDR3 nucleotides: TGTGCCAGCAGCCAAGATTCGACTAGCGGCACAGATACGCAGTATTTT. Amino acid sequence: CASSQDSTSGTDTQYF. The chain has TRBV4-2 and TRBJ2-3; 8 bases align to TRBD2. The V segment lost 0 bases and the J segment 1 base; nucleotides outside the gene matches: 3. Germline values: CDR1 LGHNA, CDR2 YNFKEQ. This CDR3 is built from 16 residues.

This clonotype came up a few times. The chain recombines TRBV28 with TRBJ2-7; 8 positions agree with TRBD2. Germline assignment: CDR1 MDHEN and CDR2 SYDVKM. This CDR3 region has 15 residues. V shed 3 bases and J 3 bases; nucleotides not matched to a gene: 7. The chain's CDR3 is CASSFGGGPDYEQYF. For the CDR3, the DNA is TGTGCCAGCAGTTTCGGGGGGGGGCCGGACTACGAGCAGTACTTC.

The V and J genes are TRBV20-1 and TRBJ2-5; D is unresolved. Germline CDR1 DFQATT, CDR2 SNEGSKA (reference sequence). The CDR3 loop spans 12 amino acids. Trimming left V 5 bases short and J 5 bases short, with 12 bases between. CDR3 coding DNA: TGCAGTGCTCCGGCCGGCCAGGAGACCCAGTACTTC. This sequence encodes CSAPAGQETQYF.

This clonotype was detected a few times. This sequence joins TRBV6-1 and TRBJ1-1, with 9 bases identical to TRBD1. With V trimmed by 7 bases and J by 4 bases, 7 bases remained unmatched. Germline lookup yields CDR1 MNHNS and CDR2 SASEGT. The CDR3 covers 14 residues. The CDR3 bases are TGTGCCAGCACCATTATACAGGGGGCCACTGAAGCTTTCTTT. Protein sequence: CASTIIQGATEAFF.

This clonotype was seen at least ten times. The chain couples TRBV24-1 to TRBJ2-3; no firm D call. The V gene's germline CDR1 is KGHDR and CDR2 SFDVKD. The CDR3 has 14 amino acids. V was shortened by 5 bases and J by 0 bases, with 8 bases between the two germline ends. This CDR3 is CATSGYDSTDTQYF. For the CDR3, the DNA is TGTGCCACCAGTGGATACGACAGCACAGATACGCAGTATTTT.

In its sample, this clonotype was seen many times. The limits of the CDR3 on the DNA are not certain, so only TCRdb's listed CDR3 is given. The V and J genes are TRBV12-3 or TRBV12-4 and TRBJ1-1; no DNA check was done on the table's D call, TRBD1. The CDR3 contains 13 residues when both ends are counted. The CDR3: CASSSSDRDLAFF.

V gene TRBV12-3 or TRBV12-4 combines with J gene TRBJ2-5; the D gene is possibly TRBD1 (6 bases). The germline V and J ends were trimmed by 5 bases and 1 base, with 14 bases remaining between them. This CDR3 spans 15 amino acids. CDR3 in amino acids: CASSKGGFGQETQYF. Written as DNA, the CDR3 is TGTGCCAGCAGTAAAGGGGGTTTCGGCCAAGAGACCCAGTACTTC.

This clonotype was found a few times. The rearrangement links TRBV3-1 to TRBJ2-1; TRBD2 matches 7 bases. The V gene's germline CDR1 is LGHDT and CDR2 YNNKEL (reference sequence). This CDR3 contains 15 residues. V was clipped by 3 bases and J by 8 bases; unmatched bases: 10. The CDR3 loop reads CASSQKTSRVDEQFF. As DNA, the CDR3 is TGTGCCAGCAGCCAGAAGACTAGCAGGGTCGATGAGCAGTTCTTC.

This clonotype showed up just a few times. The gene calls are TRBV20-1 and TRBJ1-1; D unresolved. Germline loops: CDR1 DFQATT, CDR2 SNEGSKA (reference sequence). With 3 bases removed from V and 1 base from J, the gap between germline ends came to 15 bases. This CDR3 has 15 residues. In nucleotides, the CDR3 is TGCAGTGCTAGCCTCGATCAGGCAGGGAACACTGAAGCTTTCTTT. Protein sequence: CSASLDQAGNTEAFF.

The sample holds many counts of this clonotype. V usage is TRBV12-3 or TRBV12-4 and J usage is TRBJ2-2, with D perhaps matching TRBD1 or TRBD2 (5 bases each). The CDR3 covers 13 residues. Deletions cut 9 bases from V and 8 bases from J, with 16 bases between. The CDR3 here is CASYPTGGGELFF. The DNA for the CDR3 is TGTGCCAGTTACCCCACTGGGGGAGGGGAGCTGTTTTTT.

The V call is TRBV12-3 or TRBV12-4, the J call TRBJ1-1; 8 bases map to TRBD1. CDR3 length: 14 residues. J lost 4 bases, V lost 6 bases, and 7 bases had no gene match. Here the CDR3 reads CASRPDREGTEAFF. As DNA, the CDR3 is TGTGCCAGCAGGCCGGACAGGGAGGGCACTGAAGCTTTCTTT.

The CDR3 DNA sequence: TGTGCCAGCAGCTTGGGAGGTAACTACGAGCAGTACGTC. It yields the protein CASSLGGNYEQYV. The chain has TRBV5-6 and TRBJ2-7; D remains ambiguous. Germline CDR1 is SGHDT and CDR2 is YYEEEE. V shed 0 bases and J shed 3 bases, with 7 bases lying between them. The CDR3 has 13 residues.

This clonotype was recorded many times. The gene calls are TRBV3-1 and TRBJ2-7, with 11 bases lining up with TRBD2. The CDR3 is 20 residues long. J lost 3 bases, V lost 0 bases, and 16 bases had no gene match. CDR1 is LGHDT and CDR2 is YNNKEL in the germline V gene (reference sequence). The CDR3 region has the DNA TGTGCCAGCAGCCAAGATCGGGTAGCGGGAGGGCCCGGCGGCTACTACGAGCAGTACTTC. This translates into CASSQDRVAGGPGGYYEQYF.

This clonotype was observed at least ten times. The CDR3 DNA reads as TGTGCCAGCAGTGAATTCTTCCAGGGGAATTCACCCCTCCACTTT. Translated: CASSEFFQGNSPLHF. The J gene is TRBJ1-6, the V gene TRBV25-1; D possibly corresponds to TRBD1 (6 bases). The germline V and J ends were trimmed by 1 base and 7 bases, with 11 bases remaining between them. The CDR3 has 15 amino acids. Germline V gene sequence: CDR1 MGHDK, CDR2 SYGVNS. Full variable domain (missing parts from reference TRBV25-1 and TRBJ1-6): EADIYQTPRYLVIGTGKKITLECSQTMGHDKMYWYQQDPGMELHLIHYSYGVNSTEKGDLSSESTVSRIRTEHFPLTLESARPSHTSQYLCASSEFFQGNSPLHFGNGTRLTVT.

The chain has TRBV20-1 and TRBJ1-1; D is unclear. Germline-derived CDR1 and CDR2 are DFQATT and SNEGSKA (reference sequence). This CDR3 region has 12 residues. Trimming removed 3 bases at V and 6 bases at J, with 11 bases between. This chain's CDR3 is CSASVRSPEAFF. The CDR3 DNA reads TGCAGTGCTAGTGTCAGGTCCCCTGAAGCTTTCTTT.

This clonotype turned up a few times. The chain combines TRBV12-3 or TRBV12-4 with TRBJ2-1; D is unresolved. The length of the CDR3 is 15 residues. Trimming shortened V by 3 bases and J by 2 bases, and 11 bases separated the two germline ends. The CDR3 protein is CASSFSGVAYNEQFF. Written as DNA, the CDR3 is TGTGCCAGCAGTTTCTCTGGGGTTGCCTACAATGAGCAGTTCTTC.

There are a few counts of this clonotype. The chain employs TRBV24-1 and TRBJ2-2; D not certain. In germline, CDR1 is KGHDR, CDR2 SFDVKD. V was cut by 7 bases and J by 6 bases, with 8 bases left in between. The CDR3 consists of 12 residues. CDR3 region: CATRALSGELFF. The CDR3 region has the DNA TGTGCCACCAGGGCGCTATCCGGGGAGCTGTTTTTT.

This chain joins TRBV5-1 and TRBJ2-7; D perhaps matches TRBD2 (5 bases). The CDR3 sequence is 14 residues long. Deletions cut 7 bases from V and 6 bases from J, with 20 bases between. Germline V lookup: CDR1 SGHRS, CDR2 YFSETQ. CDR3 loop: CASSRTGNGVEQYF. As DNA, the CDR3 is TGCGCCAGCTCCCGGACCGGGAACGGGGTCGAGCAGTACTTC.

CDR3 nucleotides: TGTGCCAGCAGGCGCGGACTAACCCAAGAGACCCAGTACTTC. Translated, it gives CASRRGLTQETQYF. The chain joins TRBV6-1 to TRBJ2-5, with D perhaps matching TRBD2 (6 bases). In germline, CDR1 is MNHNS, CDR2 SASEGT. The CDR3 totals 14 residues. V shed 6 bases and J shed 1 base, with 12 bases lying between them.

The V gene is TRBV12-3 or TRBV12-4, the J gene TRBJ1-5; 9 nucleotides align to TRBD1. This CDR3 spans 14 amino acids. V was pared by 6 bases and J by 7 bases, with 7 bases of the junction left unmatched. CDR3 bases: TGTGCCAGCAGAGTACAGGGGGCAGGGCAGCCCCAGCATTTT. It is translated as CASRVQGAGQPQHF.

This clonotype was seen ten or more times. The chain uses TRBV12-3 or TRBV12-4 and TRBJ2-7; tentative D call: TRBD2 (5 bases). The CDR3 loop spans 13 amino acids. The V end was cut by 8 bases, the J end by 4 bases, with 15 bases between. The CDR3 DNA reads as TGTGCCAGCCGATTGGGAGCCTATTACGAGCAGTACTTC. Translating gives CASRLGAYYEQYF.